Below, 4 T cell receptor beta chains from the same sample are listed, as sequenced in a study of blood T cell repertoires in COVID-19. Sequencing was performed with immunoSEQ multiplex PCR; in TCRdb, only in-frame clones are kept and a portion is missing. The table has 45,000 to 55,000 clones, around 90% seen once. Source material: peripheral blood. The receptors derive from a man aged 50-60 years with active COVID-19.

This chain links TRBV28 with TRBJ1-5; 8 nucleotides line up with TRBD1. V was pared by 5 bases and J by 2 bases, with 8 bases of the junction left unmatched. The CDR3 covers 16 residues. Germline loops: CDR1 MDHEN, CDR2 SYDVKM. CDR3 in DNA: TGTGCCAGCAGTAATAGACAGGGGTCGCGCAATCAGCCCCAGCATTTT. Its protein product is CASSNRQGSRNQPQHF.

The chain has TRBV27 and TRBJ2-7; 9 positions match TRBD1. V trimming: 5 bases; J trimming: 3 bases; junction bases outside the gene matches: 8. This CDR3 spans 15 amino acids. Germline lookup yields CDR1 MNHEY and CDR2 SMNVEV (reference sequence). The CDR3 DNA sequence: TGTGCCAGCAGTATCACCGGGACAGGGCTCTACGAGCAGTACTTC. This gives the protein CASSITGTGLYEQYF.

The chain carries TRBV28 and TRBJ1-5, with a tentative D call TRBD1 (6 bases). Looked up from germline, CDR1 is MDHEN and CDR2 is SYDVKM. The CDR3 extends over 17 amino acids. V was cut by 4 bases and J by 7 bases, with 23 bases left in between. In nucleotides, the CDR3 is TGTGCCAGCAGTTCGGAGAGATTGCTGGGGGCGCACCAGCCCCAGCATTTT. Its protein is CASSSERLLGAHQPQHF.

This clone was seen many times. V is TRBV7-6 and J is TRBJ2-1; TRBD2 agrees at 8 bases. Per germline, CDR1 SGHVS and CDR2 FNYEAQ. The CDR3 sequence is 17 residues long. The V gene end was trimmed by 2 bases and the J gene end by 0 bases; junction bases not matched to a gene: 6. The CDR3 here is CASSLSHGGASYNEQFF. Written as DNA, the CDR3 is TGTGCCAGCAGCTTATCCCACGGGGGGGCCTCCTACAATGAGCAGTTCTTC.